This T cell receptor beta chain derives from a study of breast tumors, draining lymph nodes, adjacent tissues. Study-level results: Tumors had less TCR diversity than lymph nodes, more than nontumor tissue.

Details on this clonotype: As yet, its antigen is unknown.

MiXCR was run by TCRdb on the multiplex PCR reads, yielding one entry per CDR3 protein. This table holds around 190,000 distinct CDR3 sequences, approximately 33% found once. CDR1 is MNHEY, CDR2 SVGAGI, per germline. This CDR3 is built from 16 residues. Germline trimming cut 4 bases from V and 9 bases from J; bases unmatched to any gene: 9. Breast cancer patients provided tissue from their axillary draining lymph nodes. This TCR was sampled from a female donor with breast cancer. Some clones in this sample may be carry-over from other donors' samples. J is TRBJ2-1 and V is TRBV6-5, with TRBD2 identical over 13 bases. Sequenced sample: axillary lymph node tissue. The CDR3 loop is CASSSPGLAGTGEQFF. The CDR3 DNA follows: TGTGCCAGCAGTTCACCGGGACTAGCGGGAACGGGTGAGCAGTTCTTC.